This T cell receptor (beta chain) was obtained from a study of cytomegalovirus exposure and HLA in healthy donors. The CDR3 extends over 15 amino acids. Germline V gene lookup returns CDR1 SGHDN and CDR2 FVKESK. V shed 4 bases, J shed 6 bases, and the junction held 8 bases outside the gene matches. PCR primers comprised 60 Vbeta and 13 Jbeta primers. Measured with immunoSEQ multiplex PCR; TCRdb has only the in-frame clones, and not every one. The top ten clones hold nearly 3.5% of a sample with 110,000 to 150,000 clones, roughly 82% of them seen once. This chain uses TRBV14 with TRBJ2-3, with TRBD1 identical over 9 bases. The sequenced material came from PBMCs. This TCR was sampled from a male donor in good health and CMV-seronegative. The CDR3 spells CASSPGTGSMDTQYF. CDR3 bases: TGTGCCAGCAGCCCCGGGACAGGGAGTATGGATACGCAGTATTTT.